This TCR beta chain was sequenced during a study of PD-1 blockade in classical Hodgkin lymphoma. With regard to this clone: Its antigen is unidentified.

Overall study findings and caveats: Whoever responded completely had baseline diversity much like that seen in newly diagnosed patients.

The CDR3 runs to 13 residues. The germline V gene has CDR1 MRHNA and CDR2 SNTAGT. With 4 bases removed from V and 8 bases from J, the gap between germline ends came to 12 bases. Assay used: immunoSEQ multiplex PCR; TCRdb lists only in-frame clones, some missing. This sample has approximately 96,000 clones, with around 93% found just once. Specified time point: cycle 4 day 1 (C4D1), after less than 7 weeks of nivolumab. Every patient was affected by relapse after autologous stem cell transplantation, while exposure to brentuximab vedotin was not uniform. This specimen was peripheral blood mononuclear cells (PBMCs), taken before the fourth cycle of nivolumab. The clonotype originates from a human donor with classical Hodgkin lymphoma. This chain uses TRBV6-4 with TRBJ2-4; D possibly matches TRBD1 or TRBD2 (5 bases each). Here the CDR3 reads CASSVSQGDIQYF. Written as DNA, the CDR3 is TGTGCCAGCAGTGTCAGTCAGGGAGACATTCAGTACTTC.